The TCR beta chain described here comes from a study of T cell responses to AZD1222 COVID-19 vaccine. Findings of the study overall: White British people made up most donors, females outnumbered males, and clonal diversity was possibly underestimated. There were repertoire samples only from the period after the peak T cell response. Vaccine-related CD4 TCRs covered spike, predominating at 160-218 and 743-854.

Sequencing was performed with immunoSEQ multiplex PCR; in TCRdb, only in-frame clones are kept and a portion is missing. This table holds about 77,000 clones, under 95% found once. The CDR3 contains 15 residues. Germline CDR1 reads MGHRA; CDR2 reads YSYEKL. The trim removed 2 bases at V and 6 bases at J, leaving 5 bases unmatched. Comment on this clone: What it recognizes is unknown.

The sequencing here drew on peripheral blood, taken 28 days after the second AZD1222 dose. The gene calls are TRBV4-1 and TRBJ2-1; TRBD2 matches at 9 bases. The TCR comes from an adult who received the AZD1222 COVID-19 vaccine. The CDR3 sequence: CASSQPGLAINEQFF. As DNA, the CDR3 is TGCGCCAGCAGCCAACCGGGACTAGCAATCAATGAGCAGTTCTTC.